The 7 T cell receptor beta chains presented below share a single source sample, sequenced in a study of identifying expanded T cells in peripheral blood. The method was immunoSEQ multiplex PCR; TCRdb's version includes in-frame clones alone and lacks a portion of them. This table holds tens of thousands of clones, more than 70% found once. The sequenced sample was blood. Receptors were obtained from a person aged 18 to 70 in good health.

Remarks on this clone: This sample includes further DNA sequences coding for the same CDR3. The chain carries TRBV6-1 and TRBJ2-6; a possible D gene is TRBD2 (6 bases). This CDR3 is 13 amino acids long. Germline V CDR1 and CDR2: MNHNS, SASEGT. Between the trimmed V and J ends, which lost 7 bases and 2 bases, there was a span of 6 bases. This CDR3 is CASTGAGANVLTF. As DNA, the CDR3 is TGTGCCAGCACGGGGGCTGGGGCCAACGTCCTGACTTTC.

The chain has TRBV30 and TRBJ1-6, with D perhaps TRBD1 (5 bases). The CDR3 extends over 16 amino acids. Germline V gene lookup returns CDR1 GTSNPN and CDR2 SVGIG (reference sequence). V was trimmed by 0 bases and J by 10 bases, leaving 19 bases between them. The DNA for the CDR3 is TGTGCCTGGAGTGTTTTCCGGGCAGGGCTCCGCTCACCCCTCCACTTT. Translated, it gives CAWSVFRAGLRSPLHF. The variable domain in full, completed from reference TRBV30 and TRBJ1-6, reads SQTIHQWPATLVQPVGSPLSLECTVEGTSNPNLYWYRQAAGRGLQLLFYSVGIGQISSEVPQNLSASRPQDRQFILSSKKLLLSDSGFYLCAWSVFRAGLRSPLHFGNGTRLTVT.

The rearrangement uses TRBV6-4 and TRBJ2-2; TRBD2 matches at 14 bases. After removal of 5 bases from V and 4 bases from J, the junction contained 3 bases not matched to a gene. The germline CDR1 and CDR2 sequences are MRHNA and SNTAGT. CDR3 length: 16 residues. The CDR3 reads CASSPGTSGGTGELFF. The CDR3 bases are TGTGCCAGCAGTCCCGGGACTAGCGGGGGCACCGGGGAGCTGTTTTTT.

The rearrangement links TRBV5-1 to TRBJ2-3; D possibly corresponds to TRBD2 (6 bases). Trimming cost V 1 base and J 6 bases, with 6 bases left between them. The CDR3 is 12 amino acids. Germline V gives CDR1 SGHRS, CDR2 YFSETQ. The DNA for the CDR3 is TGCGCCAGCAGCTTGACTAGCGATACGCAGTATTTT. Residues: CASSLTSDTQYF.

CDR3 nucleotides: TGCGCCAGCAGTCAGGGACAGGGGGACTACGAGCAGTACTTC. It translates to CASSQGQGDYEQYF. The rearrangement links TRBV5-1 to TRBJ2-7, with 11 bases lining up with TRBD1. V lost 5 bases to trimming and J lost 3 bases; unmatched junction nucleotides: 4. The CDR3 extends over 14 amino acids. Germline V gene sequence: CDR1 SGHRS, CDR2 YFSETQ.

CDR3 DNA sequence: TGTGCCAGCAGTTACGGTGCAAGCTCTGGAAACACCATATATTTT. This translates into CASSYGASSGNTIYF. The chain recombines TRBV6-6 with TRBJ1-3, with no clear D. Trimming shortened V by 2 bases and J by 0 bases, and 8 bases separated the two germline ends. Germline V gives CDR1 MNHNY, CDR2 SVGAGI (reference sequence). CDR3 length: 15 residues.

Only one count was recorded for this clone. The chain joins TRBV7-8 to TRBJ2-3; unclear D gene. The CDR3 extends over 13 amino acids. Deletions cut 5 bases from V and 2 bases from J, with 8 bases between. Per the germline V gene, CDR1 is SGHVS and CDR2 is FQNEAQ. CDR3 residues: CASSPRYTDTQYF. CDR3 DNA sequence: TGTGCCAGCAGCCCCCGCTACACAGATACGCAGTATTTT. The full variable domain, in which reference TRBV7-8 and TRBJ2-3 provide the parts outside the CDR3, is GAGVSQSPRYKVAKRGQDVALRCDPISGHVSLFWYQQALGQGPEFLTYFQNEAQLDKSGLPSDRFFAERPEGSVSTLKIQRTQQEDSAVYLCASSPRYTDTQYFGPGTRLTVL.